These 31 T cell receptor beta chains were sequenced from one sample in a study of type 1 regulatory T cells. MiXCR, applied by TCRdb to the reads, yields one record per CDR3 protein. The data show 55,000 to 65,000 distinct CDR3 sequences, approximately 67% seen once. These TCRs are of unknown antigen specificity. The sequenced material came from cultured non-Tr1 T cells, either the whole culture or a sorted T cell fraction (not recorded which). Source of these receptors: a human donor in good health.

The chain carries TRBV20-1 and TRBJ2-7; either TRBD1 or TRBD2 may supply D (5 bases each). The V end lost 8 bases, the J end lost 4 bases, and 12 bases lay between the germline ends. The CDR3 runs to 11 residues. Germline CDR1 DFQATT, CDR2 SNEGSKA (reference sequence). CDR3 nucleotide sequence: TGCAGTTTGGACGGGGCTTACGAGCAGTACTTC. Protein sequence: CSLDGAYEQYF.

The J gene is TRBJ1-6, the V gene TRBV6-1, with D possibly TRBD1 on 5 matching bases. CDR3 length: 16 residues. Germline assignment: CDR1 MNHNS and CDR2 SASEGT. V lost 1 base to trimming and J lost 5 bases, with 12 bases between them. CDR3 nucleotides: TGTGCCAGCAGTGAAGTAGTATACAGGAATAATTCACCCCTCCACTTT. It encodes CASSEVVYRNNSPLHF.

The sample holds a few counts of this clonotype. The rearrangement uses TRBV5-1 and TRBJ1-1, with no clear D. Germline lookup yields CDR1 SGHRS and CDR2 YFSETQ. The ends were cut back, 0 bases at V and 8 bases at J, with 5 bases in the middle. The CDR3 spans 11 residues. This CDR3 reads CASSLDREAFF. As DNA, the CDR3 is TGCGCCAGCAGCTTGGATCGGGAAGCTTTCTTT. The variable domain in full, completed from reference TRBV5-1 and TRBJ1-1, reads KAGVTQTPRYLIKTRGQQVTLSCSPISGHRSVSWYQQTPGQGLQFLFEYFSETQRNKGNFPGRFSGRQFSNSRSEMNVSTLELGDSALYLCASSLDREAFFGQGTRLTVV.

This clonotype was observed a few times. The chain's CDR3 is CASSTKGPYEQYF. CDR3 DNA sequence: TGTGCCAGCAGCACCAAGGGTCCCTACGAGCAGTACTTC. The chain employs TRBV7-9 and TRBJ2-7; unclear D gene. V lost 5 bases and J lost 2, with 10 bases in between. This CDR3 has 13 amino acids. CDR1 and CDR2 (germline): SEHNR, FQNEAQ (reference sequence).

This clonotype has only a few counts. V usage is TRBV6-1 and J usage is TRBJ2-3, with D possibly matching TRBD2 (6 bases). The V and J ends lost 4 bases and 3 bases respectively, with 14 bases between them. Germline values: CDR1 MNHNS, CDR2 SASEGT. This CDR3 is 15 amino acids long. CDR3 residues: CASSAGDGGTDTQYF. CDR3 nucleotides: TGTGCCAGCAGTGCCGGGGACGGGGGTACAGATACGCAGTATTTT.

The V call is TRBV4-1, the J call TRBJ2-2; TRBD1 aligns across 12 bases. V trimming: 4 bases; J trimming: 5 bases; junction bases outside the gene matches: 11. CDR3 length: 18 amino acids. From germline, CDR1 is MGHRA and CDR2 YSYEKL. The CDR3 spells CASSLVGGDRGRTGELFF. The CDR3, as DNA: TGCGCCAGCAGCCTGGTAGGAGGGGACAGGGGGCGAACCGGGGAGCTGTTTTTT.

The V and J genes are TRBV5-5 and TRBJ2-7, with D possibly TRBD1 on 6 matching bases. The germline V and J ends were trimmed by 4 bases and 3 bases, with 20 bases remaining between them. Germline V gene lookup returns CDR1 SGHKS and CDR2 YYEKEE (reference sequence). This CDR3 is built from 16 residues. In nucleotides, the CDR3 is TGTGCCAGCAGCCCCGTTGGGACACTAAGTGTCTACGAGCAGTACTTC. Encoded protein: CASSPVGTLSVYEQYF.

The chain has TRBV2 and TRBJ2-7; 9 nucleotides align to TRBD2. Germline assignment: CDR1 SNHLY and CDR2 FYNNEI. Germline trimming cut 7 bases from V and 6 bases from J; bases unmatched to any gene: 22. The CDR3 sequence is 18 residues long. CDR3 sequence (DNA): TGTGCCAGCACTCGGGCCCTCGGGGCTAGCGGGGCCCCTGGCGAGCAGTACTTC. Translating gives CASTRALGASGAPGEQYF.

This clonotype was observed a handful of times. This sequence joins TRBV18 and TRBJ1-1; 9 bases map to TRBD1. Germline V lookup: CDR1 KGHSH, CDR2 LQKENI. V lost 3 bases and J lost 2; bases outside the gene matches: 1. The CDR3 is made up of 14 amino acids. The chain's CDR3 is CASSPGQGNTEAFF. The CDR3 bases are TGTGCCAGCTCACCGGGACAGGGCAACACTGAAGCTTTCTTT.

The chain links TRBV6-6 to TRBJ2-1; no definite D call. Germline CDR1 is MNHNY and CDR2 is SVGAGI (reference sequence). The V gene lost 6 bases and the J gene lost 7 bases, with 13 bases spanning the gap. The CDR3 runs to 13 residues. For the CDR3, the DNA is TGTGCCAGCAGAGCGAACTTGGGGAATGAGCAGTTCTTC. Protein: CASRANLGNEQFF.

The rearrangement links TRBV7-9 to TRBJ1-4, with TRBD1 matching 12 bases. The ends lost 5 bases at V and 6 bases at J; junction bases unmatched: 7. The CDR3 loop spans 16 amino acids. Germline V gives CDR1 SEHNR, CDR2 FQNEAQ (reference sequence). CDR3 in amino acids: CASSPGQGAIYEKLFF. The CDR3, as DNA: TGTGCCAGCAGCCCGGGACAGGGGGCCATCTATGAAAAACTGTTTTTT.

This clonotype was counted only a few times. The chain is built from TRBV10-3 and TRBJ2-1, with 8 nucleotides matching TRBD2. The length of the CDR3 is 14 residues. Trimming cost V 7 bases and J 9 bases; bases outside gene matches: 11. CDR1 is ENHRY and CDR2 is SYGVKD in the germline V gene. The CDR3 DNA is TGTGCCATCACCCCGGGACTAGATGTCCCTGAGCAGTTCTTC. Its translation: CAITPGLDVPEQFF.

The chain joins TRBV11-2 to TRBJ1-1, with D unclear. The CDR3 contains 15 residues. V was clipped by 1 base and J by 4 bases, with 13 bases between them. Germline CDR1 SGHAT, CDR2 FQNNGV. CDR3 protein: CASSLVFQRATEAFF. The CDR3 DNA follows: TGTGCCAGCAGCTTAGTATTCCAGCGGGCCACTGAAGCTTTCTTT. The whole variable domain, filled in from reference TRBV11-2 and TRBJ1-1, reads EAGVAQSPRYKIIEKRQSVAFWCNPISGHATLYWYQQILGQGPKLLIQFQNNGVVDDSQLPKDRFSAERLKGVDSTLKIQPAKLEDSAVYLCASSLVFQRATEAFFGQGTRLTVV.

This rearrangement joins TRBV27 to TRBJ1-1; 8 bases align to TRBD1. The V gene's germline CDR1 is MNHEY and CDR2 SMNVEV (reference sequence). This CDR3 has 16 amino acids. V lost 4 bases to trimming and J lost 6 bases; unmatched junction nucleotides: 13. CDR3 sequence: CASSSHSSGGRPEAFF. The CDR3 nucleotides read TGTGCCAGCAGTTCCCACTCATCAGGGGGCAGGCCTGAAGCTTTCTTT.

Turning to this clonotype: An end of the junction does not agree with germline; a read error may underlie this. V gene TRBV28 combines with J gene TRBJ2-5; D remains ambiguous. CDR3 length: 12 amino acids. Looked up from germline, CDR1 is MDHEN and CDR2 is SYDVKM. This chain's CDR3 is CASGFGMETQYF. In nucleotides, the CDR3 is TGTGCCAGCGGTTTTGGGATGGAGACCCAGTACTTC.

The chain carries TRBV30 and TRBJ2-1; 8 bases match TRBD2. V was pared by 2 bases and J by 8 bases, with 8 bases of the junction left unmatched. Germline CDR1 and CDR2: GTSNPN and SVGIG (reference sequence). The CDR3 is 14 amino acids. The CDR3 protein is CAWSRVAGKDEQFF. DNA for the CDR3: TGTGCCTGGAGTAGGGTAGCGGGAAAGGATGAGCAGTTCTTC.

The chain employs TRBV5-1 and TRBJ2-1; D gene ambiguous. Looked up from germline, CDR1 is SGHRS and CDR2 is YFSETQ. This CDR3 has 13 residues. The V and J ends lost 0 bases and 7 bases respectively, with 8 bases between them. The CDR3: CASSLGLPNEQFF. The CDR3 bases are TGCGCCAGCAGCTTGGGACTGCCGAATGAGCAGTTCTTC.

The chain joins TRBV7-9 to TRBJ2-1; D is undetermined. The CDR3 sequence is 13 residues long. The V gene lost 5 bases and the J gene lost 9 bases, with 14 bases spanning the gap. In germline, CDR1 is SEHNR, CDR2 FQNEAQ (reference sequence). CDR3 loop: CASSAIPPPEQFF. The CDR3 DNA follows: TGTGCCAGCAGCGCGATTCCACCGCCTGAGCAGTTCTTC.

The chain employs TRBV4-3 and TRBJ2-3; D perhaps matches TRBD1 (6 bases). The CDR3 is 15 residues long. V was clipped by 0 bases and J by 6 bases, with 13 bases between them. Germline V gene data show CDR1 as LGHNA and CDR2 as YSLEER. This chain's CDR3 is CASSQERGNGDTQYF. The CDR3 region has the DNA TGCGCCAGCAGCCAAGAGAGGGGGAATGGGGATACGCAGTATTTT.

This sequence joins TRBV5-1 and TRBJ2-3; D is undetermined. V was cut by 7 bases and J by 6 bases, with 9 bases left in between. Germline values: CDR1 SGHRS, CDR2 YFSETQ. The CDR3 totals 11 residues. CDR3 sequence (DNA): TGCGCCAGCCAAGCGAGTGATACGCAGTATTTT. This codes for CASQASDTQYF.

The chain links TRBV20-1 to TRBJ2-5; either TRBD1 or TRBD2 may supply D (6 bases each). This CDR3 is built from 14 residues. V lost 1 base and J lost 5, with 14 bases in between. Germline V lookup: CDR1 DFQATT, CDR2 SNEGSKA (reference sequence). The CDR3 DNA follows: TGCAGTGCTAGAGGAAGGGGGGATATTGAGACCCAGTACTTC. The encoded protein is CSARGRGDIETQYF.

The chain carries TRBV5-4 and TRBJ1-4; weak D call: TRBD1 (5 bases). This CDR3 comprises 16 residues. The germline CDR1 and CDR2 sequences are SGHNT and YYREEE (reference sequence). Trimming took off 4 bases at V and 0 bases at J, with 13 bases between the two ends. CDR3 protein: CASSRGRPATNEKLFF. CDR3 bases: TGTGCCAGCAGCCGGGGACGCCCTGCAACTAATGAAAAACTGTTTTTT.

The chain carries TRBV20-1 and TRBJ2-3; tentatively, D is TRBD2 (5 bases). The length of the CDR3 is 13 residues. V was shortened by 8 bases and J by 1 base, with 13 bases between the two germline ends. Germline V gene sequence: CDR1 DFQATT, CDR2 SNEGSKA (reference sequence). The CDR3 loop reads CSFLAGRTDTQYF. As DNA, the CDR3 is TGCAGTTTCCTCGCGGGTCGCACAGATACGCAGTATTTT.

The chain combines TRBV5-4 with TRBJ2-5; D is ambiguous. CDR3 length: 14 residues. The germline gives CDR1 SGHNT, CDR2 YYREEE (reference sequence). V was shortened by 0 bases and J by 7 bases, with 13 bases between the two germline ends. The CDR3 DNA follows: TGTGCCAGCAGCTTGGCCGGGTCTACCCGGACCCAGTACTTC. Protein: CASSLAGSTRTQYF.

The CDR3 nucleotides are TGTGCCAGTACCGGACTTCATAGGGACACAGATACGCAGTATTTT. It is translated as CASTGLHRDTDTQYF. The chain joins TRBV19 to TRBJ2-3, with a weak D call TRBD2 (5 bases). This CDR3 is built from 15 residues. The germline V gene has CDR1 LNHDA and CDR2 SQIVND (reference sequence). Trimming stripped 7 bases from V and 2 bases from J, with 16 bases between.

A remark on this clonotype: Sequence at one end of the junction differs from germline and may be a read error. This rearrangement joins TRBV6-1 to TRBJ1-2; D possibly corresponds to TRBD1 (6 bases). In germline, CDR1 is MNHNS, CDR2 SASEGT. This CDR3 has 15 amino acids. The CDR3 is CASNEMTGPNYGYTF. The CDR3 region has the DNA TGTGCCAGCAATGAAATGACAGGACCTAACTATGGCTACACCTTC.

This chain joins TRBV14 and TRBJ2-5; no clear D gene. The CDR3 totals 13 residues. CDR1 SGHDN and CDR2 FVKESK come from the germline V gene. V was clipped by 6 bases and J by 1 base, with 9 bases between them. CDR3 bases: TGTGCCAGCAGTGAAACAGTCCAAGAGACCCAGTACTTC. This sequence encodes CASSETVQETQYF.

This clonotype was seen a few times. V usage is TRBV3-1 and J usage is TRBJ1-5; 8 nucleotides align to TRBD1. V trimming: 4 bases; J trimming: 6 bases; junction bases outside the gene matches: 11. Germline V gene sequence: CDR1 LGHDT, CDR2 YNNKEL (reference sequence). The CDR3 length is 16 residues. CDR3 region: CASSRTQQGGPQPQHF. The CDR3 bases are TGTGCCAGCAGCCGCACCCAACAGGGGGGGCCTCAGCCCCAGCATTTT.

The gene calls are TRBV5-1 and TRBJ1-2, with D uncertain. The V gene lost 4 bases and the J gene lost 6 bases, with 13 bases spanning the gap. The CDR3 runs 13 residues. CDR1 is SGHRS and CDR2 is YFSETQ in the germline V gene. CDR3 bases: TGCGCCAGCAGCCTGGGTAGGGCCGATGGCTACACCTTC. Its protein product is CASSLGRADGYTF.

Concerning this clonotype: A junction end diverges from the germline sequence, so it may reflect a read error. This chain uses TRBV3-1 with TRBJ2-7, with TRBD1 as a possible D gene (6 bases). CDR1 is LGHDT and CDR2 is YNNKEL in the germline V gene (reference sequence). This CDR3 region has 15 residues. The CDR3 protein is CASSQGGFPSYEQYF. The CDR3 DNA sequence: TGTGCCAGCAGTCAAGGGGGTTTTCCTTCTTACGAGCAGTACTTC.

This sequence joins TRBV24-1 and TRBJ2-1; TRBD1 aligns across 9 bases. The CDR3 covers 18 residues. V trimming: 3 bases; J trimming: 6 bases; junction bases outside the gene matches: 14. From germline, CDR1 is KGHDR and CDR2 SFDVKD. CDR3 sequence (DNA): TGTGCCACCAGTGATGGGGGACCGACAGGGGGAGCTCTCAATGAGCAGTTCTTC. It translates to CATSDGGPTGGALNEQFF.